The 9 T cell receptor beta chains reported below all come from one sample, sequenced in a study of T-cell reconstitution after alpha-beta-depleted transplantation in children. The library targeted TCRbeta and was prepared with unique molecular identifiers. TCRdb processed the PCR reads anew with MiXCR; each CDR3 protein has one entry. The repertoire holds hundreds of thousands of distinct CDR3 sequences, with 10% to 15% as singletons. This specimen was PBMCs, mostly from graft donor cells, taken 360 days after TCRalphabeta/CD19-depleted stem cell transplant. Every receptor here comes from a male patient younger than 18 who had a stem cell transplant for acute myeloid leukemia, so the T cells may come from the graft donor.

The chain employs TRBV20-1 and TRBJ2-7; TRBD1 agrees at 7 bases. CDR1 is DFQATT and CDR2 is SNEGSKA in the germline V gene (reference sequence). The ends lost 5 bases at V and 3 bases at J; junction bases unmatched: 10. The CDR3 length is 14 residues. CDR3 sequence reads: CSAEGATGNYEQYF. CDR3 bases: TGCAGTGCTGAGGGGGCCACTGGAAACTACGAGCAGTACTTC.

The chain links TRBV20-1 to TRBJ2-7; 8 bases are shared with TRBD2. Germline CDR1 and CDR2: DFQATT and SNEGSKA (reference sequence). Losses at the gene ends were 2 bases for V and 2 bases for J; bases not matched to a gene: 5. The CDR3 has 14 amino acids. The DNA for the CDR3 is TGCAGTGCTAGACGAGCGGGAGCCCCCTACGAGCAGTACTTC. Protein sequence: CSARRAGAPYEQYF.

V is TRBV12-3 or TRBV12-4 and J is TRBJ2-4; D is possibly TRBD1 (5 bases). The ends were cut back, 2 bases at V and 7 bases at J, with 12 bases in the middle. This CDR3 is built from 14 residues. In nucleotides, the CDR3 is TGTGCCAGCAGTTTACAGGGTTCCGTGAACATTCAGTACTTC. Translation gives CASSLQGSVNIQYF.

This clonotype came up once. The V call is TRBV2, the J call TRBJ2-2; D not certain. Trimming left V 1 base short and J 6 bases short, with 21 bases between. There are 18 residues in the CDR3. Looked up from germline, CDR1 is SNHLY and CDR2 is FYNNEI. In DNA, the CDR3 is TGTGCCAGCAGTGAAGAGATATTAAGGACCTTCGAACCCGGGGAGCTGTTTTTT. Its protein is CASSEEILRTFEPGELFF.

In this sample, this clonotype turned up a few times. The junction does not match germline at one end; this may be a read error. The rearrangement joins TRBV12-3 or TRBV12-4 to TRBJ1-1; perhaps TRBD1 as D (5 bases). The CDR3 runs 11 residues. CDR3 nucleotide sequence: TGTGCCAGCAGTTTAGGGGGGAGGATATTATTT. This sequence encodes CASSLGGRILF.

This clonotype was counted only a few times. CDR3 residues: CASSLEGGSGSSNEQFF. In DNA form, the CDR3 reads TGTGCCAGCAGTTTAGAAGGCGGTAGCGGGAGTTCCAATGAGCAGTTCTTC. The chain joins TRBV12-3 or TRBV12-4 to TRBJ2-1, with 9 positions matching TRBD2. The CDR3 is 17 amino acids. The V and J ends lost 1 base and 6 bases, in that order; junction bases with no gene match: 10.

In this sample, this clonotype turned up a few times. The chain combines TRBV4-3 with TRBJ2-3; perhaps TRBD2 as D (6 bases). Trimming removed 4 bases at V and 1 base at J, with 24 bases between. Germline V gene data show CDR1 as LGHNA and CDR2 as YSLEER. The CDR3 consists of 19 residues. The CDR3 reads CASSRLSTSSPLRTDTQYF. DNA for the CDR3: TGCGCCAGCAGCCGCCTGTCGACTAGTTCCCCTCTCCGCACAGATACGCAGTATTTT.

The chain links TRBV29-1 to TRBJ2-2; 7 positions agree with TRBD2. The CDR3 extends over 17 amino acids. From germline, CDR1 is SQVTM and CDR2 ANQGSEA. V dropped 2 bases and J dropped 2; count of bases not matched to a gene: 11. The CDR3 here is CSVESEARGLNTGELFF. The CDR3 nucleotides are TGCAGCGTTGAATCGGAGGCGAGGGGACTAAACACCGGGGAGCTGTTTTTT.

There are a few counts of this clonotype. The rearrangement joins TRBV7-2 to TRBJ2-7, with D perhaps TRBD1 or TRBD2 (6 bases each). This CDR3 is 14 amino acids long. The germline V and J ends were trimmed by 5 bases and 4 bases, with 15 bases remaining between them. Germline CDR1 and CDR2: SGHTA and FQGNSA. This CDR3 reads CASSPGDWFYEQYF. The CDR3 DNA follows: TGTGCCAGCAGCCCAGGGGACTGGTTTTACGAGCAGTACTTC.